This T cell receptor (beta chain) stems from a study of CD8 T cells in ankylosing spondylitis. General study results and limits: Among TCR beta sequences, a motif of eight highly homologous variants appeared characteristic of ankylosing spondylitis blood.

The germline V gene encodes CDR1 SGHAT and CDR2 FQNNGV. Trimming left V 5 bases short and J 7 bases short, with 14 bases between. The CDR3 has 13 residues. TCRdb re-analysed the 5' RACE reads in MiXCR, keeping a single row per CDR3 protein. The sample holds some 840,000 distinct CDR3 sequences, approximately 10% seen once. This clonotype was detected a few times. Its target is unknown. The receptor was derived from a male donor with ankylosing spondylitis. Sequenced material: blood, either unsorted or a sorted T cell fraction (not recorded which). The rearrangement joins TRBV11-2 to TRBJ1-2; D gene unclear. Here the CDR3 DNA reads TGTGCCAGCAGCGAAGTGGGCCGGTCTGGCTACACCTTC. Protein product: CASSEVGRSGYTF.